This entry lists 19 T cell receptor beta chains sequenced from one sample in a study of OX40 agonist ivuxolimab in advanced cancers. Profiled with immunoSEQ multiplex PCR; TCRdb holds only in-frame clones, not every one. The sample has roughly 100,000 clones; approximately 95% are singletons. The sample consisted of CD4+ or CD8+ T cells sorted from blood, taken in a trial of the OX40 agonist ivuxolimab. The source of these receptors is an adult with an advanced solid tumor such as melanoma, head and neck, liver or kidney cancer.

The CDR3 bases are TGTGCCAGCAGCTACCACAGGGGGATGGCTGGAAACACCATATATTTT. As protein: CASSYHRGMAGNTIYF. The chain combines TRBV7-8 with TRBJ1-3; 8 bases line up with TRBD1. The germline gives CDR1 SGHVS, CDR2 FQNEAQ. Trimming cost V 4 bases and J 2 bases; bases outside gene matches: 7. This CDR3 is 16 amino acids long.

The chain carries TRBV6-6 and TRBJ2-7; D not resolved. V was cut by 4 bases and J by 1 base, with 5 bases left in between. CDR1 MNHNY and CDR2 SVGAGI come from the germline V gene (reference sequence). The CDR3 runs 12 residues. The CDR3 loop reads CASSSSSYEQYF. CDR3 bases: TGTGCCAGCAGTTCCAGTTCCTACGAGCAGTACTTC.

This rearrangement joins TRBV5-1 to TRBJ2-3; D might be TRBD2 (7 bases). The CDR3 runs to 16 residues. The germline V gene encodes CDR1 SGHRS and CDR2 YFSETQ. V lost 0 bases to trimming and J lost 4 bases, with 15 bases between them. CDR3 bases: TGCGCCAGCAGCTTGGTATCGGGGGGCGAAGCAGATACGCAGTATTTT. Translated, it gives CASSLVSGGEADTQYF.

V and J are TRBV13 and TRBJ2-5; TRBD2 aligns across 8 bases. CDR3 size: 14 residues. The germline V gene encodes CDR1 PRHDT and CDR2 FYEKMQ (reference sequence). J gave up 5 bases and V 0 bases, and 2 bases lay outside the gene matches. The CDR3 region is CASSLGTGGETQYF. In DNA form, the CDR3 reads TGTGCCAGCAGCTTAGGGACGGGAGGGGAGACCCAGTACTTC.

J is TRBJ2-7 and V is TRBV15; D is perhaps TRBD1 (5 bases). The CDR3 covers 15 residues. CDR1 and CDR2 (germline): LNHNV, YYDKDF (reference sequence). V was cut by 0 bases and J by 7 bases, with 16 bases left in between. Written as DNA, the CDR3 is TGTGCCACCAGCAGAGATAAGGGCTTCAGGGATGAGCAGTACTTC. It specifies CATSRDKGFRDEQYF.

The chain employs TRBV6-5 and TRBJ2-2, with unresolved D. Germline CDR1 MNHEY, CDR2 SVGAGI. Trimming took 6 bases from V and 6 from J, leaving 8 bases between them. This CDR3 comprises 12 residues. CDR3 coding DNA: TGTGCCAGCAGCCCCTCCTCCGGGGAGCTGTTTTTT. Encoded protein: CASSPSSGELFF.

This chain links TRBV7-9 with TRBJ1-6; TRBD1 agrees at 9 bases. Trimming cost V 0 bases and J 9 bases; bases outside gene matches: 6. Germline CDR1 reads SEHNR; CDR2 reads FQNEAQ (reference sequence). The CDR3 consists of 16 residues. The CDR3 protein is CASSLAGQGDGSPLHF. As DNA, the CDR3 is TGTGCCAGCAGCTTAGCGGGACAGGGCGACGGTTCACCCCTCCACTTT.

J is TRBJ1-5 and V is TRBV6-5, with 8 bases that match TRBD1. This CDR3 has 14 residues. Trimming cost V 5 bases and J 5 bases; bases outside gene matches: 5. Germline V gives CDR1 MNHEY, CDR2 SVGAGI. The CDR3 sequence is CASSLGQGYQPQHF. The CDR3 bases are TGTGCCAGCAGTCTAGGACAGGGCTATCAGCCCCAGCATTTT.

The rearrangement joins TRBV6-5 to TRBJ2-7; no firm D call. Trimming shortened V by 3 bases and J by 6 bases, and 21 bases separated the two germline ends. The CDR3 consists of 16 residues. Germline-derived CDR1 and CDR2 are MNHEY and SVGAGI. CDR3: CASSYFLADGASEQYF. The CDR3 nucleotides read TGTGCCAGCAGTTATTTTTTGGCGGACGGCGCATCCGAGCAGTACTTC.

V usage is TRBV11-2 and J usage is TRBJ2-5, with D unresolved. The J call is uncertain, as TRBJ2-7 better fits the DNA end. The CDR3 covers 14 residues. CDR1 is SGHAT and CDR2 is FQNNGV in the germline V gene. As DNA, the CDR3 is TGTGCCAGCAGCCCCCCCTCATTCACCTACGAGCAGTACTTC. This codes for CASSPPSFTYEQYF.

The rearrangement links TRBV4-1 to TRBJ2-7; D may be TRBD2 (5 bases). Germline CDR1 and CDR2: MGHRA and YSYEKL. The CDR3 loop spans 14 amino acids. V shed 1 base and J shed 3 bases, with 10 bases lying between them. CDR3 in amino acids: CASSQGDGVYEQYF. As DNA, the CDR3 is TGCGCCAGCAGCCAAGGCGACGGGGTCTACGAGCAGTACTTC.

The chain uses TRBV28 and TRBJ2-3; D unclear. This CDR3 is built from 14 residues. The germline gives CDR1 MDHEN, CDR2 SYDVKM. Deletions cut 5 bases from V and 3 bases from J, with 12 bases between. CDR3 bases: TGTGCCAGCAGTCCACCGCCCGAGACAGATACGCAGTATTTT. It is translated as CASSPPPETDTQYF. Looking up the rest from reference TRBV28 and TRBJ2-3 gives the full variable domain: DVKVTQSSRYLVKRTGEKVFLECVQDMDHENMFWYRQDPGLGLRLIYFSYDVKMKEKGDIPEGYSVSREKKERFSLILESASTNQTSMYLCASSPPPETDTQYFGPGTRLTVL.

The CDR3 DNA reads as TGTGCCAGCAGTTCCCAGCGGGGGTACGAGCAGTACTTC. Protein sequence: CASSSQRGYEQYF. This sequence joins TRBV7-9 and TRBJ2-7, with 8 nucleotides matching TRBD2. Germline V CDR1 and CDR2: SEHNR, FQNEAQ (reference sequence). With 6 bases clipped from V and 4 bases from J, the junction kept 5 bases outside the gene matches. This CDR3 has 13 residues.

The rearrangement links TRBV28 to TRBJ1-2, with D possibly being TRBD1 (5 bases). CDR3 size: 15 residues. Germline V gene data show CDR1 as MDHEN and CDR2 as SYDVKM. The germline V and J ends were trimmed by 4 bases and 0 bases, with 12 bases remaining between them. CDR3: CASSSPGNSNYGYTF. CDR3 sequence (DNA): TGTGCCAGCAGTTCTCCAGGGAATTCTAACTATGGCTACACCTTC.

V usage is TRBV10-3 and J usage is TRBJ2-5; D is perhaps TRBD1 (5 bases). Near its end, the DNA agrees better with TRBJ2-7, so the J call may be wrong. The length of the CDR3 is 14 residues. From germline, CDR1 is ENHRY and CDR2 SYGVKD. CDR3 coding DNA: TGTGCCGCGGCACACTCCGGTCCAGGGCACGAGCAGTACTTC. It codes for CAAAHSGPGHEQYF.

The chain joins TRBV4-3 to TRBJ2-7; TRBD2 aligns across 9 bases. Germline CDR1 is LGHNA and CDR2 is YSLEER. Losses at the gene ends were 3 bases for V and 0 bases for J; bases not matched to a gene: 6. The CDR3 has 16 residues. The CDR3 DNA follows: TGCGCCAGCAGCCAGGCGAGGACTAGCGACTCCTACGAGCAGTACTTC. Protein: CASSQARTSDSYEQYF.

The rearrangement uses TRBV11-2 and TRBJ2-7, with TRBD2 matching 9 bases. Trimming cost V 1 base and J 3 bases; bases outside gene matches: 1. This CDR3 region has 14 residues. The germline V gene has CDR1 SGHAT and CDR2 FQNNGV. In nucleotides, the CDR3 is TGTGCCAGCAGCTTAGGACTAGCGGTCTACGAGCAGTACTTC. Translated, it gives CASSLGLAVYEQYF.

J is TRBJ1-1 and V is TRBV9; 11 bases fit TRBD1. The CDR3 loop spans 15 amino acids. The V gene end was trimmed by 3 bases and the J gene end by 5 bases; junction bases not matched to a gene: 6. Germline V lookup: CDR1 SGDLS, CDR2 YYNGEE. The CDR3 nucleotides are TGTGCCAGCAGCGAGGGAGGGACAGGGGGGACTGAAGCTTTCTTT. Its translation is CASSEGGTGGTEAFF.

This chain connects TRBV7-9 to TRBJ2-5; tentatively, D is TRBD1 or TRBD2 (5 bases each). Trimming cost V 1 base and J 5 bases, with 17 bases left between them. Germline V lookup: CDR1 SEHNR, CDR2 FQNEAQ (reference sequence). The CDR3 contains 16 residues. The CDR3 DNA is TGTGCCAGCAGCTTAGTCCAGGGAGTACGGGACGAGACCCAGTACTTC. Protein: CASSLVQGVRDETQYF.